This T cell receptor (beta chain) appears in the sequencing data of a study of blood T cell repertoires in COVID-19. Background on the study: PBMCs, B-cell-depleted T cells, or T cells provided the cDNA or gDNA that made up the material.

Seattle patients were enrolled during active infection and followed longitudinally. The CDR3 runs 16 residues. With 5 bases removed from V and 2 bases from J, the gap between germline ends came to 19 bases. Germline lookup yields CDR1 KGHSH and CDR2 LQKENI. Original handling: The assay estimated nucleated cells by amplifying reference gene primers. Sequenced by immunoSEQ multiplex PCR; TCRdb stores in-frame clones only, minus some. The V and J calls and clone size come from that table; D and trimming were worked out from the DNA. The sample holds around 200,000 clones, 75% to 85% seen once. The specimen sequenced was peripheral blood. The chain joins TRBV18 to TRBJ2-7; TRBD1 might be the D (6 bases). This TCR derives from a woman aged 30 to 39 with COVID-19, enrolled during active disease. CDR3 in amino acids: CASSTDSGQYTYEQYF. The CDR3 nucleotides read TGTGCCAGCTCAACGGACTCGGGACAATACACCTACGAGCAGTACTTC.